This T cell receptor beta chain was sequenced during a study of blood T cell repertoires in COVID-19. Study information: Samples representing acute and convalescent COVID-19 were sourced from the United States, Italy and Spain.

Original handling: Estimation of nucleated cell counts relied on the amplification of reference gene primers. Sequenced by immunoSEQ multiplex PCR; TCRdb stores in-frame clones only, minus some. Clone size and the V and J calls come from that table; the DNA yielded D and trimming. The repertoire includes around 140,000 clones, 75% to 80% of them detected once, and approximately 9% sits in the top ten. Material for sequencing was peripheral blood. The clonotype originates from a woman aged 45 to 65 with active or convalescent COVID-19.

This CDR3 is CASSLTGHPNTEAFF. DNA for the CDR3: TGTGCCAGCAGCTTAACGGGACACCCGAACACTGAAGCTTTCTTT. This sequence joins TRBV7-3 and TRBJ1-1; possibly TRBD1 for D (6 bases). Trimming shortened V by 0 bases and J by 1 base, and 9 bases separated the two germline ends. Germline assignment: CDR1 SGHTA and CDR2 FQGTGA. The CDR3 is 15 amino acids.